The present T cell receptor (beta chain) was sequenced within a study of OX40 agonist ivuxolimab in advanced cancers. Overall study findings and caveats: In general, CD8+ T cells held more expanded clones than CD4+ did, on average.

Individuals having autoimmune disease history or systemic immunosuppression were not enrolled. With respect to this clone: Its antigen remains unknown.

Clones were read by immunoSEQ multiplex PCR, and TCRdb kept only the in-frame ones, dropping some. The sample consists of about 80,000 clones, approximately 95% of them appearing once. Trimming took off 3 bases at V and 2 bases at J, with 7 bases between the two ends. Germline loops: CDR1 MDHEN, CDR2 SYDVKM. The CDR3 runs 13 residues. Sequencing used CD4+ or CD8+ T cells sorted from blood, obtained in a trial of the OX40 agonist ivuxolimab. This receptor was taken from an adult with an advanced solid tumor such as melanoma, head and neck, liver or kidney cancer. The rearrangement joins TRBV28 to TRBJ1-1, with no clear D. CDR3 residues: CASSFADNTEAFF. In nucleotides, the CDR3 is TGTGCCAGCAGTTTTGCGGATAACACTGAAGCTTTCTTT.